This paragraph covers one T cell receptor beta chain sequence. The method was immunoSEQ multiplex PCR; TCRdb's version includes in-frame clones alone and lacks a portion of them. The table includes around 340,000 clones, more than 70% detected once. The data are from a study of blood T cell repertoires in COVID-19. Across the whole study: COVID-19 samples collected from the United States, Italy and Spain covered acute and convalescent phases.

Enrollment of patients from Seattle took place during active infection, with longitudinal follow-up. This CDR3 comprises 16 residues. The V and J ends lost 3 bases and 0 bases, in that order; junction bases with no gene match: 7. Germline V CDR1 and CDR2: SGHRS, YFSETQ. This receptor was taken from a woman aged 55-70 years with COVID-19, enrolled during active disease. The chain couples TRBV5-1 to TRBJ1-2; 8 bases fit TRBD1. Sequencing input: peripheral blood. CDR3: CASSSTGVMPNYGYTF. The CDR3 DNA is TGCGCCAGCAGCTCGACAGGGGTGATGCCTAACTATGGCTACACCTTC. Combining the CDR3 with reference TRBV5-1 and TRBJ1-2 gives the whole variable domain KAGVTQTPRYLIKTRGQQVTLSCSPISGHRSVSWYQQTPGQGLQFLFEYFSETQRNKGNFPGRFSGRQFSNSRSEMNVSTLELGDSALYLCASSSTGVMPNYGYTFGSGTRLTVV.